One T cell receptor beta chain is described in this entry. J gave up 5 bases and V 5 bases, and 9 bases lay outside the gene matches. The CDR3 extends over 15 amino acids. Germline values: CDR1 SGHTA, CDR2 FQGTGA. This entry is derived from a study of blood T cell repertoires in COVID-19. Produced via immunoSEQ multiplex PCR; TCRdb's table is partial and in-frame only. The sample has about 380,000 clones; about 90% are singletons. The chain couples TRBV7-3 to TRBJ2-3; 8 bases fit TRBD2. Material: PBMCs or T cells enriched from blood (not recorded which). The clonotype originates from a woman in her thirties who had recovered from COVID-19. The CDR3 here is CASSLSGGAQDTQYF. The CDR3 DNA sequence: TGTGCCAGCAGCCTCTCCGGGGGGGCACAAGATACGCAGTATTTT.